This T cell receptor beta chain was documented in a study of blood T cell repertoires in COVID-19. Looking at the study overall: Material from acute and convalescent COVID-19 was sourced from the United States, Italy and Spain. Sources were T cells, B-cell-depleted T cells, or PBMCs; the material itself was cDNA or gDNA.

In terms of age and location, participants ranged from roughly 18 to 100 years and lived in about 25 US areas. The CDR3 runs 13 residues. CDR1 is MGHRA, CDR2 YSYEKL, per germline. The V end was cut by 3 bases, the J end by 14 bases, with 19 bases between. In the source study's methods: Quantification of nucleated cells was approximated via reference gene primer amplification. The repertoire was sequenced with immunoSEQ multiplex PCR; TCRdb's copy has only in-frame clones and lacks some. The D gene and trimming were derived from the DNA, and the V and J assignments and clone size from that table. The sample yields roughly 200,000 clones, approximately 82% seen once.

The clonotype comes from an older woman with acute COVID-19. The J gene is TRBJ2-5, the V gene TRBV4-1, with a possible D match to TRBD2 (6 bases). The sequenced material came from PBMCs or T cells enriched from blood (not recorded which). The CDR3 sequence is CASSHRLGPNKYF. CDR3 DNA sequence: TGCGCCAGCAGCCACAGACTAGGGCCTAACAAATACTTC.